This is a list of T cell receptor beta chains from one sample in a study of blood T cell repertoires in COVID-19. Method: immunoSEQ multiplex PCR; TCRdb's copy keeps in-frame clones and lacks some. The sample has hundreds of thousands of clones; about 91% are singletons. Sequencing was done on a sample of PBMCs or T cells enriched from blood (not recorded which). Every receptor here comes from a woman aged 40 to 49 who had recovered from COVID-19. Both conserved end residues are part of each CDR3. Fields, in order: V gene, clone size, J gene, D gene, CDR3 protein, CDR3 DNA. D genes are given only for firm matches. A clone size is listed for some rows: how often the clone was seen (once, few, many), or a class if it is expanded.

v_gene: TRBV7-6
abundance: .
j_gene: TRBJ1-1
d_gene: TRBD1
CDR3aa: CASSSRDSNTEAFF
CDR3nt: TGTGCCAGCAGCTCCCGGGACAGCAACACTGAAGCTTTCTTT

v_gene: TRBV28
abundance: .
j_gene: TRBJ1-1
d_gene: .
CDR3aa: CASSTLGGGNTEAFF
CDR3nt: TGTGCCAGCTCAACTTTGGGAGGGGGGAACACTGAAGCTTTCTTT

v_gene: TRBV15
abundance: .
j_gene: TRBJ1-5
d_gene: .
CDR3aa: CATTESNQPQHF
CDR3nt: TGTGCCACCACGGAGAGCAATCAGCCCCAGCATTTT

v_gene: TRBV7-2
abundance: .
j_gene: TRBJ2-3
d_gene: TRBD2
CDR3aa: CASSSSGRFADTQYF
CDR3nt: TGTGCCAGCAGCTCGAGCGGGAGATTCGCAGATACGCAGTATTTT

v_gene: TRBV21-1
abundance: .
j_gene: TRBJ2-7
d_gene: .
CDR3aa: CASPRDSYEQYF
CDR3nt: TGTGCCAGTCCCCGGGACTCCTACGAGCAGTACTTC

v_gene: TRBV7-2
abundance: .
j_gene: TRBJ2-7
d_gene: TRBD2
CDR3aa: CASSFTSGGPVVQYF
CDR3nt: TGTGCCAGCAGCTTCACTAGCGGGGGACCAGTTGTGCAGTACTTC

v_gene: TRBV7-2
abundance: once
j_gene: TRBJ2-1
d_gene: TRBD2
CDR3aa: CASSTSGGYEQFF
CDR3nt: TGTGCCAGCAGTACTAGCGGGGGCTATGAGCAGTTCTTC

v_gene: TRBV11-3
abundance: .
j_gene: TRBJ1-1
d_gene: TRBD1
CDR3aa: CASSPGQGRNTEAFF
CDR3nt: TGTGCCAGCAGCCCGGGACAGGGACGAAACACTGAAGCTTTCTTT

v_gene: TRBV7-2
abundance: .
j_gene: TRBJ2-3
d_gene: .
CDR3aa: CASSLQQGWTDTQYF
CDR3nt: TGTGCCAGCAGCCTCCAGCAGGGTTGGACAGATACGCAGTATTTT

v_gene: TRBV19
abundance: .
j_gene: TRBJ2-2
d_gene: .
CDR3aa: CASSLGRDTGELFF
CDR3nt: TGTGCCAGTAGTCTAGGGAGAGACACCGGGGAGCTGTTTTTT

v_gene: TRBV19
abundance: .
j_gene: TRBJ2-3
d_gene: TRBD2
CDR3aa: CASTPTREVITDTQYF
CDR3nt: TGTGCCAGTACGCCGACGCGGGAGGTTATAACAGATACGCAGTATTTT

v_gene: TRBV7-9
abundance: .
j_gene: TRBJ2-1
d_gene: TRBD2
CDR3aa: CASSSPRGLESRNEQFF
CDR3nt: TGTGCCAGCAGCTCCCCAAGGGGACTAGAGTCGCGCAATGAGCAGTTCTTC